The 12 T cell receptor beta chains presented below share a single source sample, sequenced in a study of blood T cell repertoires in COVID-19. The table came from immunoSEQ multiplex PCR; TCRdb's copy has only in-frame clones and leaves some out. The sample lists 150,000 to 200,000 clones, 75% to 90% occurring once. Sequenced input: peripheral blood. The receptor source for this set is a man aged 35 to 55 with acute or convalescent COVID-19.

V usage is TRBV12-3 or TRBV12-4 and J usage is TRBJ2-2; D is unclear. Trimming took off 6 bases at V and 2 bases at J, with 7 bases between the two ends. CDR3 length equals 13 residues. CDR3 nucleotides: TGTGCCAGCAGAGCTGATAACACCGGGGAGCTGTTTTTT. It codes for CASRADNTGELFF.

The rearrangement uses TRBV5-8 and TRBJ2-3, with a weak D call TRBD2 (6 bases). Trimming removed 1 base from V and 7 bases from J, with 19 bases in between. CDR1 SGHTS and CDR2 YDEGEE come from the germline V gene. CDR3 size: 16 residues. The CDR3: CASSLKRLVAEHTQYF. DNA of the CDR3: TGTGCCAGCAGCTTGAAGCGGCTAGTAGCGGAACATACGCAGTATTTT.

V is TRBV12-3 or TRBV12-4 and J is TRBJ2-1; D ambiguous. The ends were cut back, 4 bases at V and 5 bases at J, with 6 bases in the middle. CDR3 size: 12 residues. The CDR3 sequence: CASSSFDNEQFF. The CDR3 DNA reads TGTGCCAGCAGTTCTTTTGACAATGAGCAGTTCTTC.

The CDR3 is CASSQGVDRNIQYF. In DNA, the CDR3 is TGCGCCAGCAGCCAAGGTGTTGACAGAAACATTCAGTACTTC. V usage is TRBV4-3 and J usage is TRBJ2-4, with D maybe TRBD1 (5 bases). The CDR3 runs 14 residues. Germline CDR1 reads LGHNA; CDR2 reads YSLEER. Deletions cut 1 base from V and 6 bases from J, with 10 bases between.

CDR3 in amino acids: CASSDPRTEGETQYF. CDR3 nucleotide sequence: TGTGCCAGCAGTGACCCGCGGACTGAGGGAGAGACCCAGTACTTC. The rearrangement uses TRBV25-1 and TRBJ2-5; possibly TRBD2 for D (5 bases). CDR1 is MGHDK, CDR2 SYGVNS, per germline. Trimming shortened V by 3 bases and J by 4 bases, and 15 bases separated the two germline ends. The CDR3 runs 15 residues.

V is TRBV9 and J is TRBJ2-3, with TRBD2 as a possible D gene (6 bases). This CDR3 contains 16 residues. Trimming pared 6 bases from V and 1 base from J, leaving 18 bases between. Germline CDR1 reads SGDLS; CDR2 reads YYNGEE. The CDR3 is CASTPRSGVGTDTQYF. CDR3 nucleotide sequence: TGTGCCAGCACCCCTCGGTCGGGGGTGGGCACAGATACGCAGTATTTT.

The V call is TRBV5-1, the J call TRBJ1-2, with D hard to call. Germline CDR1 reads SGHRS; CDR2 reads YFSETQ. This CDR3 comprises 14 residues. Trimming pared 6 bases from V and 0 bases from J, leaving 12 bases between. Written as DNA, the CDR3 is TGCGCCAGCAAGTTGGCTCCCGCTAACTATGGCTACACCTTC. Its protein product is CASKLAPANYGYTF.

The J gene is TRBJ2-1, the V gene TRBV6-5, with 9 bases aligning to TRBD1. V was clipped by 8 bases and J by 5 bases; unmatched bases: 7. Germline loops: CDR1 MNHEY, CDR2 SVGAGI. The CDR3 contains 14 residues. CDR3 amino acids: CASGQGPKNNEQFF. In DNA form, the CDR3 reads TGTGCCAGCGGACAGGGGCCAAAGAACAATGAGCAGTTCTTC.

This CDR3 reads CASSLVLGGGGNTIYF. In DNA form, the CDR3 reads TGTGCCAGCAGCTTAGTCCTCGGGGGAGGTGGAAACACCATATATTTT. The chain is built from TRBV7-9 and TRBJ1-3, with D possibly being TRBD1 (5 bases). Germline CDR1 SEHNR, CDR2 FQNEAQ (reference sequence). The CDR3 is made up of 16 amino acids. V lost 1 base, J lost 3 bases, and 13 bases lay in between. The full variable domain, rest sourced from reference TRBV7-9 and TRBJ1-3, is DTGVSQNPRHKITKRGQNVTFRCDPISEHNRLYWYRQTLGQGPEFLTYFQNEAQLEKSRLLSDRFSAERPKGSFSTLEIQRTEQGDSAMYLCASSLVLGGGGNTIYFGEGSWLTVV.

The chain recombines TRBV5-4 with TRBJ2-1; D possibly corresponds to TRBD1 (6 bases). Deletions cut 1 base from V and 7 bases from J, with 9 bases between. The CDR3 has 13 amino acids. Germline V gives CDR1 SGHNT, CDR2 YYREEE (reference sequence). The CDR3 sequence is CASSLFRGNEQFF. DNA of the CDR3: TGTGCCAGCAGCTTGTTTAGGGGGAATGAGCAGTTCTTC.

The V call is TRBV14, the J call TRBJ1-2; TRBD1 might be the D (5 bases). The ends were cut back, 0 bases at V and 5 bases at J, with 16 bases in the middle. CDR1 SGHDN and CDR2 FVKESK come from the germline V gene. The CDR3 contains 16 residues. The CDR3 is CASSQDLPGHPYGYTF. The CDR3 DNA is TGTGCCAGCAGCCAAGATCTCCCAGGGCACCCATATGGCTACACCTTC.

Written as DNA, the CDR3 is TGTGCCAGCAGCCAAGTGGGGGCGCGAGAGGAAAAACTGTTTTTT. Translation: CASSQVGAREEKLFF. This chain links TRBV3-1 (or the pseudogene TRBV3-2) with TRBJ1-4, with D maybe TRBD1 (6 bases). V lost 1 base, J lost 8 bases, and 14 bases lay in between. Per the germline V gene, CDR1 is LGHDT and CDR2 is YNNKEL (reference sequence). The CDR3 runs 15 residues.